These T cell receptor beta chains were read from a single sample in a study of identical twins. MiXCR, run by TCRdb on the 5' RACE reads, gives a single entry per CDR3 protein. Among hundreds of thousands of distinct CDR3 sequences listed, roughly an eighth were seen once. This sample was shared with a second study, whose subject was yellow fever vaccine responses in identical twins.

Material: CD8+ T cells sorted from blood. The source is a woman between 18 and 29 years old in good health. Each CDR3 is given with its conserved first and last residue. Each record gives: CDR3 protein, CDR3 DNA, clone size, J gene, D gene, V gene. The D gene is left open where the match is weak. The listing skips clone size in some rows; elsewhere it reads once, few, many or a size class.

cdr3_aa: CASRPTPAANTGELFF; cdr3_nt: TGTGCCAGCAGACCCACGCCGGCGGCGAACACCGGGGAGCTGTTTTTT; clone_size: few; j_call: TRBJ2-2; d_call: -; v_call: TRBV6-1
cdr3_aa: CASSWGGTGGDNEQFF; cdr3_nt: TGTGCCAGCAGCTGGGGCGGGACAGGGGGTGACAATGAGCAGTTCTTC; clone_size: -; j_call: TRBJ2-1; d_call: TRBD1; v_call: TRBV7-7
cdr3_aa: CASSPGTVEKLFF; cdr3_nt: TGTGCCAGCAGCCCAGGGACAGTTGAAAAACTGTTTTTT; clone_size: many; j_call: TRBJ1-4; d_call: TRBD1; v_call: TRBV12-3/TRBV12-4
cdr3_aa: CASKLKAGGHNEQFF; cdr3_nt: TGTGCCAGCAAACTCAAAGCAGGGGGGCACAATGAGCAGTTCTTC; clone_size: -; j_call: TRBJ2-1; d_call: -; v_call: TRBV7-9
cdr3_aa: CASSLSAVGRMNTEAFF; cdr3_nt: TGTGCCAGCAGTTTATCCGCGGTAGGCAGAATGAACACTGAAGCTTTCTTT; clone_size: -; j_call: TRBJ1-1; d_call: -; v_call: TRBV27
cdr3_aa: CATSDPDRGDTQYF; cdr3_nt: TGTGCCACCAGTGATCCAGACCGAGGGGATACGCAGTATTTT; clone_size: many; j_call: TRBJ2-3; d_call: -; v_call: TRBV24-1
cdr3_aa: CASSTGAGYTF; cdr3_nt: TGTGCCAGCAGCACAGGGGCTGGCTACACCTTC; clone_size: many; j_call: TRBJ1-2; d_call: TRBD1; v_call: TRBV6-6
cdr3_aa: CASSFVGLGDTEAFF; cdr3_nt: TGTGCCAGCAGCTTTGTGGGGCTAGGGGACACTGAAGCTTTCTTT; clone_size: few; j_call: TRBJ1-1; d_call: -; v_call: TRBV7-6
cdr3_aa: CASSLAGGLSGGELLF; cdr3_nt: TGTGCCAGCAGTTTAGCGGGGGGCCTATCGGGCGGGGAGCTGCTTTTT; clone_size: few; j_call: TRBJ2-2; d_call: TRBD2; v_call: TRBV27
cdr3_aa: CSARDWAREQFF; cdr3_nt: TGCAGTGCTAGAGATTGGGCGCGTGAGCAGTTCTTC; clone_size: few; j_call: TRBJ2-1; d_call: -; v_call: TRBV20-1
cdr3_aa: CASSVVAGGTSTDTQYF; cdr3_nt: TGTGCCAGCAGTGTGGTAGCGGGGGGGACAAGCACAGATACGCAGTATTTT; clone_size: few; j_call: TRBJ2-3; d_call: TRBD2; v_call: TRBV2
cdr3_aa: CASSSIGLAVGRASSYEQYF; cdr3_nt: TGTGCCAGCAGTTCGATAGGTTTAGCGGTAGGGAGGGCCTCTTCCTACGAGCAGTACTTC; clone_size: -; j_call: TRBJ2-7; d_call: TRBD2; v_call: TRBV28
cdr3_aa: CASSLAQVTGEKLFF; cdr3_nt: TGTGCCAGCAGCTTGGCCCAGGTGACGGGTGAAAAACTGTTTTTT; clone_size: few; j_call: TRBJ1-4; d_call: -; v_call: TRBV5-6
cdr3_aa: CASSPNPTSGGDPLVDTQYF; cdr3_nt: TGTGCCAGCAGCCCGAACCCCACTAGCGGGGGGGACCCCTTGGTAGATACGCAGTATTTT; clone_size: -; j_call: TRBJ2-3; d_call: TRBD2; v_call: TRBV5-6
cdr3_aa: CATSDEAGPPYNEQFF; cdr3_nt: TGTGCCACCAGTGATGAGGCGGGACCTCCCTACAATGAGCAGTTCTTC; clone_size: -; j_call: TRBJ2-1; d_call: -; v_call: TRBV24-1
cdr3_aa: CASSPPTSGGSVGADTQYF; cdr3_nt: TGTGCCAGCAGCCCCCCGACTAGCGGGGGTTCAGTAGGAGCAGATACGCAGTATTTT; clone_size: -; j_call: TRBJ2-3; d_call: TRBD2; v_call: TRBV11-2
cdr3_aa: CASSEAANNEQFF; cdr3_nt: TGTGCCAGCTCGGAGGCTGCGAACAATGAGCAGTTCTTC; clone_size: many; j_call: TRBJ2-1; d_call: -; v_call: TRBV6-4
cdr3_aa: CASSPELAGLSRNTQYF; cdr3_nt: TGTGCCAGCAGTCCAGAACTAGCGGGGCTGAGCAGGAATACGCAGTATTTT; clone_size: few; j_call: TRBJ2-3; d_call: TRBD2; v_call: TRBV12-3/TRBV12-4
cdr3_aa: CSARLAGEPRSYEQYF; cdr3_nt: TGCAGTGCTAGACTAGCGGGAGAACCACGCTCCTACGAGCAGTACTTC; clone_size: few; j_call: TRBJ2-7; d_call: TRBD2; v_call: TRBV20-1
cdr3_aa: CASSLNSPSGGADTQYF; cdr3_nt: TGCGCCAGCAGCTTGAATTCCCCTAGCGGGGGGGCAGATACGCAGTATTTT; clone_size: -; j_call: TRBJ2-3; d_call: TRBD2; v_call: TRBV5-1
cdr3_aa: CASSQGNGAFSIFGYTF; cdr3_nt: TGCGCCAGCAGCCAAGGGAATGGGGCTTTCTCGATTTTTGGCTACACCTTC; clone_size: few; j_call: TRBJ1-2; d_call: -; v_call: TRBV4-1
cdr3_aa: CATSDVGGRHYNEQFF; cdr3_nt: TGTGCCACCAGTGATGTAGGAGGCCGACACTACAATGAGCAGTTCTTC; clone_size: few; j_call: TRBJ2-1; d_call: -; v_call: TRBV24-1
cdr3_aa: CASSESPQGSWTYNEQFF; cdr3_nt: TGTGCCAGCAGTGAATCGCCGCAGGGGTCCTGGACCTACAATGAGCAGTTCTTC; clone_size: -; j_call: TRBJ2-1; d_call: -; v_call: TRBV6-1
cdr3_aa: CASSNYRVRDQPQHF; cdr3_nt: TGTGCCAGCAGCAACTACAGGGTACGGGATCAGCCCCAGCATTTT; clone_size: many; j_call: TRBJ1-5; d_call: -; v_call: TRBV12-3/TRBV12-4
cdr3_aa: CASSLVGGPGAQYF; cdr3_nt: TGTGCCAGCAGCTTAGTGGGAGGGCCCGGGGCGCAGTATTTT; clone_size: -; j_call: TRBJ2-3; d_call: TRBD2; v_call: TRBV7-9
cdr3_aa: CASSQTGLAGPNEQFF; cdr3_nt: TGTGCCAGCAGTCAGACGGGACTAGCGGGTCCCAATGAGCAGTTCTTC; clone_size: -; j_call: TRBJ2-1; d_call: TRBD2; v_call: TRBV6-2/TRBV6-3
cdr3_aa: CAISESSGPSTDTQYF; cdr3_nt: TGTGCCATCAGTGAGTCTAGCGGCCCGAGCACAGATACGCAGTATTTT; clone_size: -; j_call: TRBJ2-3; d_call: -; v_call: TRBV10-3
cdr3_aa: CSARGSGAYEQYF; cdr3_nt: TGCAGTGCTAGGGGATCAGGGGCCTACGAGCAGTACTTC; clone_size: few; j_call: TRBJ2-7; d_call: -; v_call: TRBV20-1
cdr3_aa: CSAPLLAIEQFF; cdr3_nt: TGCAGTGCTCCCCTCCTAGCCATTGAGCAGTTCTTC; clone_size: few; j_call: TRBJ2-1; d_call: -; v_call: TRBV20-1
cdr3_aa: CASSQEEGTGELFF; cdr3_nt: TGTGCCAGCAGCCAAGAGGAGGGCACCGGGGAGCTGTTTTTT; clone_size: -; j_call: TRBJ2-2; d_call: -; v_call: TRBV3-1
cdr3_aa: CATSDFREKTQYF; cdr3_nt: TGTGCCACCAGTGATTTTAGGGAGAAGACCCAGTACTTC; clone_size: few; j_call: TRBJ2-5; d_call: -; v_call: TRBV24-1
cdr3_aa: CATSRDWGGNTEAFF; cdr3_nt: TGTGCCACCAGCAGAGATTGGGGCGGAAACACTGAAGCTTTCTTT; clone_size: few; j_call: TRBJ1-1; d_call: -; v_call: TRBV15
cdr3_aa: CASSYSGGTDTQYF; cdr3_nt: TGCGCCAGCAGCTATAGCGGGGGAACAGATACGCAGTATTTT; clone_size: few; j_call: TRBJ2-3; d_call: TRBD2; v_call: TRBV5-1
cdr3_aa: CASSGPGAGEAFF; cdr3_nt: TGTGCCAGCAGTGGGCCAGGGGCGGGTGAAGCTTTCTTT; clone_size: few; j_call: TRBJ1-1; d_call: -; v_call: TRBV27
cdr3_aa: CASSVGGTGEGEQYF; cdr3_nt: TGTGCCAGCAGCGTAGGTGGGACAGGGGAAGGGGAGCAGTACTTC; clone_size: -; j_call: TRBJ2-7; d_call: TRBD1; v_call: TRBV9
cdr3_aa: CASSPGDRRDQPQHF; cdr3_nt: TGTGCCAGCAGTCCGGGGGACAGGAGGGATCAGCCCCAGCATTTT; clone_size: -; j_call: TRBJ1-5; d_call: TRBD1; v_call: TRBV12-3/TRBV12-4
cdr3_aa: CASSPRWTEANQPQHF; cdr3_nt: TGCGCCAGCAGCCCGAGGTGGACAGAAGCCAATCAGCCCCAGCATTTT; clone_size: few; j_call: TRBJ1-5; d_call: -; v_call: TRBV4-1
cdr3_aa: CASSLGSYTQYF; cdr3_nt: TGTGCCAGCAGTTTAGGGTCATATACGCAGTATTTT; clone_size: many; j_call: TRBJ2-3; d_call: -; v_call: TRBV28
cdr3_aa: CATSRGGETQYF; cdr3_nt: TGTGCCACCAGCAGAGGAGGGGAGACCCAGTACTTC; clone_size: many; j_call: TRBJ2-5; d_call: -; v_call: TRBV15
cdr3_aa: CASSTDRMAKNIQYF; cdr3_nt: TGTGCCAGCAGCACGGATCGTATGGCCAAAAACATTCAGTACTTC; clone_size: -; j_call: TRBJ2-4; d_call: -; v_call: TRBV5-6
cdr3_aa: CASSYTKGGYFGYTF; cdr3_nt: TGTGCCAGCAGTTACACGAAAGGGGGGTACTTTGGCTACACCTTC; clone_size: few; j_call: TRBJ1-2; d_call: -; v_call: TRBV6-5
cdr3_aa: CSATDRDQPQHF; cdr3_nt: TGCAGTGCTACGGACAGGGATCAGCCCCAGCATTTT; clone_size: few; j_call: TRBJ1-5; d_call: TRBD1; v_call: TRBV20-1
cdr3_aa: CASSYSITGQAYGYTF; cdr3_nt: TGTGCCAGCAGTTACTCGATTACGGGACAGGCCTATGGCTACACCTTC; clone_size: few; j_call: TRBJ1-2; d_call: TRBD1; v_call: TRBV6-5